The clone carrying this T cell receptor (beta chain) has a handful of counts. The sample belongs to a study of blood T cell repertoires in COVID-19. Study-wide background: Acute and convalescent COVID-19 samples came from the United States, Italy and Spain.

Authors' analysis steps: Counts of nucleated cells, estimated from reference gene primer amplification, were obtained. Profiling relied on immunoSEQ multiplex PCR, and the TCRdb table lists in-frame clones only, not all of them. Clone size and V and J calls were adopted from that table, with D and trimming inferred from the DNA. The sample records 200,000 to 250,000 clones, 84% being singletons. CDR3 length equals 14 residues. Trimming took 1 base from V and 0 from J, leaving 4 bases between them. Germline values: CDR1 LNHDA, CDR2 SQIVND (reference sequence). J is TRBJ1-3 and V is TRBV19, with D unresolved. The TCR was taken from a woman aged 50 to 60 with active or convalescent COVID-19. Sequencing was performed on peripheral blood. The DNA of the CDR3 is TGTGCCAGTAGTATAGCAGACTCTGGAAACACCATATATTTT. Its translation: CASSIADSGNTIYF.